The entry that follows covers one TCR beta chain sequence. Exclusion of patients followed from uncontrolled infection, other autoimmune disease, pregnancy or lactation. The data derive from a study of T cells in Graves' hyperthyroidism and ophthalmopathy. Study summary: Before any treatment, at initial diagnosis, peripheral blood was collected.

Amplification targeted TCR beta CDR3 regions from RNA transcripts. An initial round of RT-PCR targeting the TCR CDR3 relied on the HTBI primer set. In TCRdb, the multiplex PCR reads were re-called with MiXCR into one record per CDR3 protein. Altogether around 700,000 distinct CDR3 sequences are present, 15% to 20% being singletons, with the ten largest covering 15% to 20%. The source is a woman aged 45-65 years with Graves' hyperthyroidism that later progressed to Graves' ophthalmopathy. Sequenced input: blood.

The CDR3 is CASSIGQGAGEQFF. CDR3 DNA: TGTGCCAGCAGTATCGGACAGGGGGCCGGAGAGCAGTTCTTC. This sequence joins TRBV6-1 and TRBJ2-1; 11 positions agree with TRBD1. Germline V lookup: CDR1 MNHNS, CDR2 SASEGT. V was clipped by 5 bases and J by 10 bases; unmatched bases: 7. The CDR3 sequence is 14 residues long.